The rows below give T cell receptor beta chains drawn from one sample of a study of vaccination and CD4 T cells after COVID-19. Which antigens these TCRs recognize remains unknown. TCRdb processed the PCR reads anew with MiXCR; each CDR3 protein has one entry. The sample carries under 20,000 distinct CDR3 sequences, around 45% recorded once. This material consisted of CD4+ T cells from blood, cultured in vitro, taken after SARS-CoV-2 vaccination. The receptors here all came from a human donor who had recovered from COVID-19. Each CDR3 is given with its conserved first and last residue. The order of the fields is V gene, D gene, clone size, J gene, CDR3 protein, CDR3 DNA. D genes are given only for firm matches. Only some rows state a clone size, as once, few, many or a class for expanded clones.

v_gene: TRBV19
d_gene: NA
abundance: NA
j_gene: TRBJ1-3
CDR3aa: CASSLTPSFGTNTIYF
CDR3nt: TGTGCCAGTAGCCTAACCCCATCTTTCGGAACGAACACCATATATTTT

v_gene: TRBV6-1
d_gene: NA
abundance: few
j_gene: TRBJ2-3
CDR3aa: CASSESLGGGDTQYF
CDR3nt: TGTGCCAGCAGTGAATCGCTTGGGGGCGGAGATACGCAGTATTTT

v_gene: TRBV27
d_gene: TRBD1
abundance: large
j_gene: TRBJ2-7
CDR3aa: CASSLTGGRYEQYF
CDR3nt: TGTGCCAGCAGCCTTACAGGGGGCCGCTACGAGCAGTACTTC

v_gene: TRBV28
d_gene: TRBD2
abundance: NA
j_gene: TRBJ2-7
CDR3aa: CASSSPRASGVYEQYF
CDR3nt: TGTGCCAGCAGTTCCCCCCGAGCTAGCGGGGTCTACGAGCAGTACTTC

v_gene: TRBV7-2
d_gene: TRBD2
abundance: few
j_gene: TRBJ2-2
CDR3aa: CASSLGSSGKSELFF
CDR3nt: TGTGCCAGCAGCTTAGGGTCTAGCGGCAAATCGGAGCTGTTTTTT

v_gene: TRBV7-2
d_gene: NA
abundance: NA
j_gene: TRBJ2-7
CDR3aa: CASSLGPVNEQYF
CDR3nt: TGTGCCAGCAGCTTAGGTCCAGTCAACGAGCAGTACTTC

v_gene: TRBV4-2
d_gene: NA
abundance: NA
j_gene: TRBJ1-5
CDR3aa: CASSQALGSNQPQHF
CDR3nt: TGTGCCAGCAGCCAAGCATTAGGGAGCAATCAGCCCCAGCATTTT

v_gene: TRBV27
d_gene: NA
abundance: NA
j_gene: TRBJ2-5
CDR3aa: CASSPLERRNQETQYF
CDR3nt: TGTGCCAGCAGTCCCCTTGAGCGGAGAAACCAAGAGACCCAGTACTTC

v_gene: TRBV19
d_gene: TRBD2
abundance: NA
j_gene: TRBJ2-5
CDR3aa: CASSLAGGSGETQYF
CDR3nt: TGTGCCAGTAGTCTAGCGGGAGGTTCGGGAGAGACCCAGTACTTC

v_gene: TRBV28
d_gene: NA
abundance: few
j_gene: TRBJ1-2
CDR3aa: CASSPVNYGYTF
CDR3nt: TGTGCCAGCAGCCCAGTTAACTATGGCTACACCTTC

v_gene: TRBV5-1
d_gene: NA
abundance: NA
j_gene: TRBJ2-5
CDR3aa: CASRNESPIIRARQETQYF
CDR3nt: TGCGCCAGCAGGAACGAAAGTCCAATTATCAGGGCGAGACAAGAGACCCAGTACTTC